The rows below give T cell receptor beta chains drawn from one sample of a study of blood T cell repertoires in COVID-19. Some clones are missing from TCRdb's copy, which holds only in-frame ones; the method was immunoSEQ multiplex PCR. The sample includes a few hundred thousand clones, about 86% seen only once; the top ten take roughly 2%. Sequencing was carried out using peripheral blood. The origin of the receptors is a man aged 30 to 39 with active or convalescent COVID-19. The CDR3 runs from the conserved cysteine through the conserved F or W. The order of the fields is J gene, clone size, V gene, D gene, CDR3 DNA, CDR3 protein. The D gene is left open where the match is weak. A row's size may be missing; if present it is once, few, many or a size class.

j_gene: TRBJ1-4; abundance: .; v_gene: TRBV5-1; d_gene: .; CDR3nt: TGCGCCAGCCGAGACGGGGGATCGGATGAAAAACTGTTTTTT; CDR3aa: CASRDGGSDEKLFF
j_gene: TRBJ1-2; abundance: once; v_gene: TRBV11-2; d_gene: TRBD1; CDR3nt: TGTGCCAGCAGCTTAGGGTCAGGGGGCCTCGGTGGCTACACCTTC; CDR3aa: CASSLGSGGLGGYTF
j_gene: TRBJ2-7; abundance: .; v_gene: TRBV11-2; d_gene: .; CDR3nt: TGTGCCAGCAGCTCCAGGGGAACCTACGAGCAGTACTTC; CDR3aa: CASSSRGTYEQYF
j_gene: TRBJ2-5; abundance: .; v_gene: TRBV5-1; d_gene: .; CDR3nt: TGCGCCAGCAGCTTGGGGGGGGGCCTCGGAGAGACCCAGTACTTC; CDR3aa: CASSLGGGLGETQYF
j_gene: TRBJ1-1; abundance: once; v_gene: TRBV19; d_gene: .; CDR3nt: TGTGCCAGTTCTTTTGGCTTCACTGAAGCTTTCTTT; CDR3aa: CASSFGFTEAFF
j_gene: TRBJ2-1; abundance: .; v_gene: TRBV9; d_gene: TRBD2; CDR3nt: TGTGCCAGCAGCGACACTAGCGGGGGGGACAATGAGCAGTTCTTC; CDR3aa: CASSDTSGGDNEQFF
j_gene: TRBJ2-3; abundance: few; v_gene: TRBV7-2; d_gene: TRBD2; CDR3nt: TGTGCCAGCAGCCCCCTACTTCGGGGGGGGATGGATACGCAGTATTTT; CDR3aa: CASSPLLRGGMDTQYF
j_gene: TRBJ2-2; abundance: .; v_gene: TRBV7-3; d_gene: TRBD2; CDR3nt: TGTGCCAGCAGTCAGACTAGCGGGAACACCGGGGAGCTGTTTTTT; CDR3aa: CASSQTSGNTGELFF
j_gene: TRBJ2-6; abundance: .; v_gene: TRBV2; d_gene: .; CDR3nt: TGTGCCAGCACAGGGTATTCTGGGGCCAACGTCCTGACTTTC; CDR3aa: CASTGYSGANVLTF
j_gene: TRBJ2-7; abundance: .; v_gene: TRBV5-1; d_gene: TRBD1; CDR3nt: TGCGCCAGCAGCTTAGACAGGGGATTCTACGAGCAGTACTTC; CDR3aa: CASSLDRGFYEQYF
j_gene: TRBJ2-2; abundance: .; v_gene: TRBV10-3; d_gene: .; CDR3nt: TGTGCCAGCGGGCGGGATACCGGGGAGCTGTTTTTT; CDR3aa: CASGRDTGELFF
j_gene: TRBJ2-7; abundance: once; v_gene: TRBV29-1; d_gene: .; CDR3nt: TGCAGCGTTCGAGCAAGCTACGAGCAGTACTTC; CDR3aa: CSVRASYEQYF
j_gene: TRBJ2-1; abundance: .; v_gene: TRBV13; d_gene: TRBD1; CDR3nt: TGTGCCAGCAGCTTAGAGGGGACAGGTATGGGCAATGAGCAGTTCTTC; CDR3aa: CASSLEGTGMGNEQFF
j_gene: TRBJ1-1; abundance: .; v_gene: TRBV2; d_gene: .; CDR3nt: TGTGCCAGCGCGGGGCAACCTGAAGCTTTCTTT; CDR3aa: CASAGQPEAFF
j_gene: TRBJ2-3; abundance: .; v_gene: TRBV2; d_gene: .; CDR3nt: TGTGCCAGCAGTGAAGAGTCCGGGTTCGGGACAGATACGCAGTATTTT; CDR3aa: CASSEESGFGTDTQYF
j_gene: TRBJ2-7; abundance: .; v_gene: TRBV9; d_gene: .; CDR3nt: TGTGCCAGCAGCCTCCTTAGCTTGAGCGAGCAGTACTTC; CDR3aa: CASSLLSLSEQYF
j_gene: TRBJ1-3; abundance: .; v_gene: TRBV7-8; d_gene: .; CDR3nt: TGTGCCAGCAGCCCGTTGTCGAGGGGAAACACCATATATTTT; CDR3aa: CASSPLSRGNTIYF
j_gene: TRBJ1-6; abundance: .; v_gene: TRBV5-4; d_gene: .; CDR3nt: TGTGCCAGCAGCTCCCCAGGGGTAATGCCTTCACCCCTCCACTTT; CDR3aa: CASSSPGVMPSPLHF
j_gene: TRBJ1-6; abundance: .; v_gene: TRBV6-6; d_gene: .; CDR3nt: TGTGCCAGCAGGCACAGGGATTCACCCCTCCACTTT; CDR3aa: CASRHRDSPLHF
j_gene: TRBJ2-7; abundance: .; v_gene: TRBV7-2; d_gene: TRBD1; CDR3nt: TGTGCCAGCAGCTTAGGGTTGGGGACAGGATACTACGAGCAGTACTTC; CDR3aa: CASSLGLGTGYYEQYF
j_gene: TRBJ2-7; abundance: .; v_gene: TRBV29-1; d_gene: .; CDR3nt: TGCAGCGCTCTGGGCTTGAACGAGCAGTACTTC; CDR3aa: CSALGLNEQYF
j_gene: TRBJ1-2; abundance: few; v_gene: TRBV18; d_gene: .; CDR3nt: TGTGCCAGCTCAACCGAAGAAAAAGGGGCTTTTGGCTACACCTTC; CDR3aa: CASSTEEKGAFGYTF
j_gene: TRBJ1-2; abundance: .; v_gene: TRBV6-5; d_gene: .; CDR3nt: TGTGCCAGCAGTTCCCTCGGTGGTGCACTTACGGGCTACACCTTC; CDR3aa: CASSSLGGALTGYTF
j_gene: TRBJ2-2; abundance: .; v_gene: TRBV24-1; d_gene: TRBD1; CDR3nt: TGTGCCACCAGTGAGACAGGGGGCGATACCGGGGAGCTGTTTTTT; CDR3aa: CATSETGGDTGELFF
j_gene: TRBJ1-2; abundance: .; v_gene: TRBV11-2; d_gene: .; CDR3nt: TGTGCCAGCAGCTTCGGTCGGGGGTATGGCTACACCTTC; CDR3aa: CASSFGRGYGYTF
j_gene: TRBJ1-6; abundance: .; v_gene: TRBV30; d_gene: .; CDR3nt: TGTGCCTGGGGCCCCCTCCACTTT; CDR3aa: CAWGPLHF
j_gene: TRBJ2-7; abundance: .; v_gene: TRBV27; d_gene: .; CDR3nt: TGTGCCAGCAGTTCCCTCCTCAGGGGACCCGAGCAGTACTTC; CDR3aa: CASSSLLRGPEQYF
j_gene: TRBJ1-1; abundance: .; v_gene: TRBV7-9; d_gene: .; CDR3nt: TGTGCCAGCAGCTTACAGGGGAACACTGAAGCTTTCTTT; CDR3aa: CASSLQGNTEAFF
j_gene: TRBJ2-7; abundance: .; v_gene: TRBV20-1; d_gene: .; CDR3nt: TGCAGTGCTAGAGACCTCTACGAGCAGTACTTC; CDR3aa: CSARDLYEQYF
j_gene: TRBJ2-7; abundance: .; v_gene: TRBV19; d_gene: .; CDR3nt: TGTGCCAGTAAAGGGAGAGGGTTATACGAGCAGTACTTC; CDR3aa: CASKGRGLYEQYF
j_gene: TRBJ1-5; abundance: .; v_gene: TRBV19; d_gene: TRBD1; CDR3nt: TGTGCCAGTAGTATCCTCGGGACAGTTAGCAATCAGCCCCAGCATTTT; CDR3aa: CASSILGTVSNQPQHF
j_gene: TRBJ2-7; abundance: .; v_gene: TRBV4-3; d_gene: .; CDR3nt: TGCGCCAGCAGCCAAGAACCAGGTTCCTACGAGCAGTACTTC; CDR3aa: CASSQEPGSYEQYF
j_gene: TRBJ2-6; abundance: .; v_gene: TRBV2; d_gene: .; CDR3nt: TGTGCCAGCAGCCAGGACAGTAGAATCGCCGGGGCCAACGTCCTGACTTTC; CDR3aa: CASSQDSRIAGANVLTF
j_gene: TRBJ2-2; abundance: .; v_gene: TRBV9; d_gene: .; CDR3nt: TGTGCCAGCAGCGTGGGAACAGGCCCGGTTATTGCCGGGGAGCTGTTTTTT; CDR3aa: CASSVGTGPVIAGELFF
j_gene: TRBJ1-2; abundance: .; v_gene: TRBV9; d_gene: .; CDR3nt: TGTGCCAGCAGCCCTGGGCCAGGGGACAATTATGGCTACACCTTC; CDR3aa: CASSPGPGDNYGYTF
j_gene: TRBJ2-1; abundance: .; v_gene: TRBV7-3; d_gene: .; CDR3nt: TGTGCCAGCAGCCGAACAGGGAACAATGAGCAGTTCTTC; CDR3aa: CASSRTGNNEQFF
j_gene: TRBJ1-1; abundance: .; v_gene: TRBV9; d_gene: .; CDR3nt: TGTGCCAGCAGCCCTCGCGGGGCCCTGAACACTGAAGCTTTCTTT; CDR3aa: CASSPRGALNTEAFF
j_gene: TRBJ2-2; abundance: .; v_gene: TRBV3-1/TRBV3-2; d_gene: TRBD1; CDR3nt: TGTGCCAGCAGCCTCAGGAGGGACAGGGGAACCGGGGAGCTGTTTTTT; CDR3aa: CASSLRRDRGTGELFF
j_gene: TRBJ2-7; abundance: .; v_gene: TRBV14; d_gene: TRBD2; CDR3nt: TGTGCCAGCAGCCAGATGAGGATAGCGGGCTACGGATCCGAGCAGTACTTC; CDR3aa: CASSQMRIAGYGSEQYF
j_gene: TRBJ1-5; abundance: .; v_gene: TRBV6-1; d_gene: TRBD1; CDR3nt: TGTGCCAGCAGTGAAGCGATAAAAGGGGGCTCTCCCTCTCAGCCCCAGCATTTT; CDR3aa: CASSEAIKGGSPSQPQHF
j_gene: TRBJ1-5; abundance: .; v_gene: TRBV19; d_gene: .; CDR3nt: TGTGCCAGTAGTATCGCCTATAGCAATCAGCCCCAGCATTTT; CDR3aa: CASSIAYSNQPQHF